Below are 22 T cell receptor beta chains sequenced from a single sample in a study of T cell changes during pregnancy in multiple sclerosis. Using immunoSEQ multiplex PCR, the repertoire was profiled, and TCRdb retains in-frame clones only, with some absent. The sample lists roughly 110,000 clones; roughly nine tenths were seen once. Sequencing used peripheral blood, obtained before pregnancy. The receptors stem from a female donor with multiple sclerosis, enrolled in a pregnancy study.

The V and J genes are TRBV10-1 and TRBJ1-4; a weak D match, TRBD1 (5 bases). Trimming took off 4 bases at V and 8 bases at J, with 14 bases between the two ends. There are 14 residues in the CDR3. The V gene's germline CDR1 is WNHNN and CDR2 SYGVQD (reference sequence). For the CDR3, the DNA is TGCGCCAGCAGTGGTACCGCGGAGGGGGAAAAACTGTTTTTT. Amino acids: CASSGTAEGEKLFF.

With respect to this clone: At one end, the junction sequence differs from germline, possibly due to a read error. The chain is built from TRBV20-1 and TRBJ2-1; weak D call: TRBD2 (6 bases). Germline CDR1 is DFQATT and CDR2 is SNEGSKA (reference sequence). This CDR3 region has 11 residues. The CDR3 DNA is TGCAGTGCTAGGGGACTCCATGAGCAGCTCTTC. It specifies CSARGLHEQLF.

The rearrangement joins TRBV10-3 to TRBJ2-2; D is uncertain. CDR1 and CDR2 (germline): ENHRY, SYGVKD. The CDR3 extends over 11 amino acids. V was shortened by 7 bases and J by 3 bases, with 3 bases between the two germline ends. CDR3: CAITDTGELFF. As DNA, the CDR3 is TGTGCCATCACGGACACCGGGGAGCTGTTTTTT.

The chain is built from TRBV7-6 and TRBJ2-2, with D uncertain. The CDR3 sequence is 13 residues long. V shed 1 base and J shed 7 bases, with 7 bases lying between them. CDR1 and CDR2 (germline): SGHVS, FNYEAQ. The CDR3 nucleotides read TGTGCCAGCAGCTTAGATTATGTCGGGGAGCTGTTTTTT. Its protein product is CASSLDYVGELFF. The whole variable domain, filled in from reference TRBV7-6 and TRBJ2-2, reads GAGVSQSPRYKVTKRGQDVALRCDPISGHVSLYWYRQALGQGPEFLTYFNYEAQQDKSGLPNDRFSAERPEGSISTLTIQRTEQRDSAMYRCASSLDYVGELFFGEGSRLTVL.

This rearrangement joins TRBV30 to TRBJ1-2, with 7 bases lining up with TRBD1. Germline CDR1 and CDR2: GTSNPN and SVGIG (reference sequence). The CDR3 spans 13 residues. Unmatched junction bases numbered 4, after V lost 2 bases and J lost 4 bases. The CDR3 loop is CAWSPGDSYGYTF. For the CDR3, the DNA is TGTGCCTGGAGTCCCGGGGACAGCTATGGCTACACCTTC.

V and J are TRBV6-1 and TRBJ2-3; D call uncertain. The CDR3 loop spans 12 amino acids. Trimming removed 0 bases at V and 8 bases at J, with 6 bases between. Per germline, CDR1 MNHNS and CDR2 SASEGT. Written as DNA, the CDR3 is TGTGCCAGCAGTGAAGCCTTTCGTACGCAGTATTTT. Its protein product is CASSEAFRTQYF.

This clone was seen only once. J is TRBJ2-7 and V is TRBV5-3; D remains unclear. TRBV5-3 falls under the ORF class, with uncertain function. The CDR3 sequence is 11 residues long. V was cut by 10 bases and J by 3 bases, with 11 bases left in between. The CDR3 bases are TGTGCCTCCCCCCCGCGCTACGAGCAGTACTTC. Amino acid sequence: CASPPRYEQYF.

The V call is TRBV7-8, the J call TRBJ1-5; D is possibly TRBD1 (5 bases). Germline V gene lookup returns CDR1 SGHVS and CDR2 FQNEAQ. The length of the CDR3 is 12 residues. The CDR3 DNA reads as TGTCAGTGGGGAGGGGGCAATCAGCCCCAGCATTTT. It specifies CQWGGGNQPQHF.

The genes are TRBV27 and TRBJ2-1; TRBD2 aligns across 11 bases. The CDR3 extends over 15 amino acids. Germline CDR1 reads MNHEY; CDR2 reads SMNVEV (reference sequence). The ends lost 3 bases at V and 7 bases at J; junction bases unmatched: 5. CDR3 region: CASSFLAGGGNEQFF. CDR3 DNA sequence: TGTGCCAGCAGTTTTCTAGCGGGAGGTGGGAATGAGCAGTTCTTC.

The chain joins TRBV11-2 to TRBJ1-6; perhaps TRBD1 as D (5 bases). CDR1 and CDR2 (germline): SGHAT, FQNNGV. Trimming pared 5 bases from V and 5 bases from J, leaving 10 bases between. This CDR3 is built from 14 residues. CDR3 in amino acids: CASSPGGNNSPLHF. In nucleotides, the CDR3 is TGTGCCAGCAGCCCGGGGGGGAATAATTCACCCCTCCACTTT.

The V call is TRBV6-1, the J call TRBJ1-3, with 7 bases fitting TRBD1. V shed 4 bases and J 3 bases; nucleotides not matched to a gene: 6. Germline V gene lookup returns CDR1 MNHNS and CDR2 SASEGT. CDR3 length: 15 residues. Here the CDR3 reads CASSARGALGNTIYF. The CDR3 region has the DNA TGTGCCAGCAGTGCCAGGGGGGCCCTTGGAAACACCATATATTTT.

This clone was observed a few times. This chain connects TRBV30 to TRBJ1-6; 10 bases are a match to TRBD1. The length of the CDR3 is 16 residues. V shed 2 bases, J shed 7 bases, and the junction held 8 bases outside the gene matches. In germline, CDR1 is GTSNPN, CDR2 SVGIG (reference sequence). CDR3 protein: CAWSRGTGVTNSPLHF. Written as DNA, the CDR3 is TGTGCCTGGAGTAGAGGGACAGGGGTTACCAATTCACCCCTCCACTTT.

The rearrangement uses TRBV29-1 and TRBJ2-7; D is undetermined. The V end lost 5 bases, the J end lost 1 base, and 6 bases lay between the germline ends. The CDR3 is made up of 11 amino acids. CDR1 and CDR2 from the germline V gene are SQVTM and ANQGSEA. The CDR3 DNA sequence: TGCAGCGTTAAATATTCCTACGAGCAGTACTTC. It encodes CSVKYSYEQYF.

The V gene is TRBV25-1, the J gene TRBJ2-3; D is unresolved. The length of the CDR3 is 14 residues. V was clipped by 1 base and J by 6 bases, with 11 bases between them. Germline V gene lookup returns CDR1 MGHDK and CDR2 SYGVNS. This chain's CDR3 is CASSESSLGDTQYF. Written as DNA, the CDR3 is TGTGCCAGCAGTGAATCAAGCCTAGGCGATACGCAGTATTTT.

The chain uses TRBV6-1 and TRBJ2-5; TRBD2 matches at 7 bases. Germline V gene lookup returns CDR1 MNHNS and CDR2 SASEGT. V lost 6 bases to trimming and J lost 2 bases; unmatched junction nucleotides: 9. This CDR3 has 15 amino acids. Written as DNA, the CDR3 is TGTGCCAGCAGGCAGGGAGGGCCGTTACAAGAGACCCAGTACTTC. It specifies CASRQGGPLQETQYF.

This clone has just a few counts. The rearrangement links TRBV6-5 to TRBJ1-6, with 8 positions matching TRBD1. Trimming cost V 6 bases and J 7 bases; bases outside gene matches: 8. Germline assignment: CDR1 MNHEY and CDR2 SVGAGI. The CDR3 sequence is 15 residues long. The CDR3 reads CASSRTRTGNSPLHF. CDR3 bases: TGTGCCAGCAGCCGGACTAGGACAGGGAATTCACCCCTCCACTTT.

V is TRBV6-5 and J is TRBJ1-4; 7 nucleotides line up with TRBD1. The length of the CDR3 is 15 residues. V lost 1 base to trimming and J lost 4 bases; unmatched junction nucleotides: 3. Germline lookup yields CDR1 MNHEY and CDR2 SVGAGI. CDR3 in DNA: TGTGCCAGCAGTTACTTCGGGACAGATAATGAAAAACTGTTTTTT. It encodes CASSYFGTDNEKLFF.

The rearrangement links TRBV19 to TRBJ2-2, with TRBD1 identical over 7 bases. The CDR3 sequence is 15 residues long. Per germline, CDR1 LNHDA and CDR2 SQIVND (reference sequence). J gave up 5 bases and V 5 bases, and 8 bases lay outside the gene matches. The CDR3 is CASSLGQLLTGELFF. In DNA form, the CDR3 reads TGTGCCAGTAGTTTGGGACAGTTACTAACCGGGGAGCTGTTTTTT.

In its sample, this clone was seen once. This sequence joins TRBV7-9 and TRBJ2-3; TRBD2 agrees at 7 bases. CDR3 length: 15 amino acids. The junction had 5 bases not matched to a gene; V was cut back by 5 bases and J by 0 bases. From germline, CDR1 is SEHNR and CDR2 FQNEAQ (reference sequence). In DNA form, the CDR3 reads TGTGCCAGCAGCCACTCTAGCGGCAGCACAGATACGCAGTATTTT. Its translation is CASSHSSGSTDTQYF.

This chain connects TRBV7-2 to TRBJ2-7; tentative D call: TRBD1 (6 bases). Germline V lookup: CDR1 SGHTA, CDR2 FQGNSA. Trimming cost V 1 base and J 6 bases, with 13 bases left between them. The CDR3 covers 14 residues. The CDR3 DNA follows: TGTGCCAGCAGCTTAGGCAGGGGAAGTAGCGAGCAGTACTTC. This gives the protein CASSLGRGSSEQYF.

The V call is TRBV4-1, the J call TRBJ1-1; D is unresolved. The CDR3 runs to 13 residues. Germline-derived CDR1 and CDR2 are MGHRA and YSYEKL. V lost 4 bases and J lost 5, with 11 bases in between. The CDR3 region has the DNA TGCGCCAGCAGCCTTCAGACTGGGACTGAAGCTTTCTTT. Its protein is CASSLQTGTEAFF.

This chain joins TRBV13 and TRBJ2-5; TRBD1 matches at 7 bases. Losses at the gene ends were 2 bases for V and 1 base for J; bases not matched to a gene: 4. There are 15 residues in the CDR3. Germline V gene data show CDR1 as PRHDT and CDR2 as FYEKMQ (reference sequence). In nucleotides, the CDR3 is TGTGCCAGCAGCTTAACGGGACAGCTCCAAGAGACCCAGTACTTC. Translated, it gives CASSLTGQLQETQYF. Based on the CDR3 plus reference TRBV13 and TRBJ2-5, the full variable domain is AAGVIQSPRHLIKEKRETATLKCYPIPRHDTVYWYQQGPGQDPQFLISFYEKMQSDKGSIPDRFSAQQFSDYHSELNMSSLELGDSALYFCASSLTGQLQETQYFGPGTRLLVL.